This TCR beta chain was identified in a study of a mutant IDH1 vaccine in newly diagnosed glioma. Study-level information: Patients got radiotherapy, temozolomide, or both beforehand, and most got both. Study-level points and caveats: Overall, about 92% of patients had vaccine-induced immune responses.

The CDR3 covers 10 residues. Deletions cut 1 base from V and 7 bases from J, with 4 bases between. In germline, CDR1 is DFQATT, CDR2 SNEGSKA (reference sequence). This clone was detected only a few times. Its antigen remains unidentified. This sample's time point: baseline, week 1 (first vaccination visit). Sample treatment: pre-vaccination baseline after standard-of-care therapy. Newly diagnosed WHO grade 3 or 4 IDH1-mutant, ATRX-lost astrocytomas were identified in the donors. Only in-frame clones appear in the TCRdb table, and some are missing; sequencing was by immunoSEQ multiplex PCR. This table has roughly 70,000 clones, around 86% appearing once.

The sample was PBMCs, taken from a glioma patient treated with radiotherapy, temozolomide or both. The chain links TRBV20-1 to TRBJ1-1; no firm D call. This TCR was recovered from a man in his thirties or forties with glioma. This CDR3 reads CSARAYEAFF. In DNA form, the CDR3 reads TGCAGTGCTAGAGCGTATGAAGCTTTCTTT.